A single sample is the source of the 5 T cell receptor beta chains below, sequenced in a study of vaccination and CD4 T cells after COVID-19 (dated by TCRdb to 2021 to 2024). Library creation used PCR. The sequencing machine was an Illumina iSeq 100. DNA from cultured CD4+ T cells underwent TCR sequencing with the Oncomine TCR Beta short-read assay at the Johns Hopkins FTIC core. TCRdb itself trimmed the public reads at Q25 with fastp, ran MiXCR and retained productive beta chains. A single entry per CDR3 protein holds the most common genes and DNA from its merged rows. The sample table records 9,000 to 10,000 distinct CDR3 sequences; approximately 67% of these occur just once. The biggest ten clones account for approximately 10% of the sample. What this sample's treatment or condition label stands for: roughly 11-day PBMC culture with coronavirus spike peptide pools or control peptides (ViraFEST assay).

The antigens these receptors bind are not known. The sample consisted of CD4+ T cells from blood, cultured in vitro, taken before SARS-CoV-2 vaccination. Receptors were obtained from a human donor who had recovered from COVID-19.

This chain uses TRBV30 with TRBJ2-5; 10 bases agree with TRBD2. The CDR3 consists of 14 residues. Germline values: CDR1 GTSNPN, CDR2 SVGIG (reference sequence). Unmatched junction bases numbered 5, after V lost 2 bases and J lost 5 bases. CDR3 coding DNA: TGTGCCTGGAGTATAGCGGGAGGCGCCGAGACCCAGTACTTC. Translated, it gives CAWSIAGGAETQYF.

In this sample, this clonotype turned up a few times. The chain combines TRBV6-1 with TRBJ1-5, with D perhaps TRBD1 (5 bases). V lost 3 bases to trimming and J lost 7 bases, with 10 bases between them. CDR1 is MNHNS, CDR2 SASEGT, per germline. This CDR3 contains 13 residues. CDR3 DNA sequence: TGTGCCAGCAGTGAGTATCGGGGGCAGCCCCAGCATTTT. Translating gives CASSEYRGQPQHF.

The DNA for the CDR3 is TGTGCCAGCAGTGAATTCTACACCGGGGAGCTGTTTTTT. As protein: CASSEFYTGELFF. The chain links TRBV6-4 to TRBJ2-2; no reliable D call. Germline values: CDR1 MRHNA, CDR2 SNTAGT. The V end lost 3 bases, the J end lost 3 bases, and 5 bases lay between the germline ends. This CDR3 spans 13 amino acids.

This chain joins TRBV20-1 and TRBJ1-2; 9 nucleotides match TRBD1. This CDR3 has 14 amino acids. The V segment lost 0 bases and the J segment 8 bases; nucleotides outside the gene matches: 7. The germline CDR1 and CDR2 sequences are DFQATT and SNEGSKA (reference sequence). CDR3 sequence: CSARDQQGARGYTF. CDR3 nucleotides: TGCAGTGCTAGAGATCAACAGGGGGCGCGGGGCTACACCTTC.

This chain connects TRBV6-2 or TRBV6-3 to TRBJ1-5; 9 positions agree with TRBD1. V trimming: 9 bases; J trimming: 6 bases; junction bases outside the gene matches: 6. The germline CDR1 and CDR2 sequences are MNHEY and SVGEGT. The CDR3 covers 13 residues. The CDR3 reads CASSQGASQPQHF. The CDR3, as DNA: TGTGCCAGTTCACAGGGGGCGAGTCAGCCCCAGCATTTT.